The present entry profiles one T cell receptor (beta chain) with its context. Trimming removed 5 bases at V and 6 bases at J, with 13 bases between. In germline, CDR1 is SGHNT, CDR2 YENEEA. This CDR3 region has 14 residues. This specimen comes from a study of neoadjuvant anti-PD-1 for oral cavity cancer. The time point was: after neoadjuvant nivolumab, at surgical resection. Clones were sequenced by immunoSEQ multiplex PCR, and TCRdb holds only the in-frame ones, with some missing. Of roughly 36,000 clones in the sample, around 38% are singletons; the top ten hold about a sixth. Source: tumor tissue, taken after nivolumab (anti-PD-1) treatment. The chain combines TRBV11-3 with TRBJ2-2, with a weak D call TRBD1 (6 bases). The sequence was obtained from a person aged 40-85 years with oral cavity squamous cell carcinoma. The CDR3 DNA reads as TGTGCCAGCAGCACAGGGATGTATTCCGGGGAGCTGTTTTTT. Encoded protein: CASSTGMYSGELFF.